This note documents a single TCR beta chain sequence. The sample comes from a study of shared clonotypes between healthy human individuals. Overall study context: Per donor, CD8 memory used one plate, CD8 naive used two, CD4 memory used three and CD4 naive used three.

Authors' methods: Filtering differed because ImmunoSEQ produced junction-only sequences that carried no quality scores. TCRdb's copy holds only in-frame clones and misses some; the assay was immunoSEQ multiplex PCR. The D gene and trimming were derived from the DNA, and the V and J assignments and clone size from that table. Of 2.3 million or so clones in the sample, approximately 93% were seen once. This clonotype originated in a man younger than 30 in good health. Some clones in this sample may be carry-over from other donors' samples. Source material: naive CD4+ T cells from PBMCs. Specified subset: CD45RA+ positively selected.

CDR3 DNA: TGCGCCAGCAGCTTGGTGGGGGATCCCAACTCGAACACTGAAGCTTTCTTT. Translating it yields CASSLVGDPNSNTEAFF. V gene TRBV5-1 combines with J gene TRBJ1-1, with D possibly TRBD1 on 5 matching bases. Trimming removed 0 bases from V and 1 base from J, with 16 bases in between. CDR1 is SGHRS and CDR2 is YFSETQ in the germline V gene. There are 17 residues in the CDR3.